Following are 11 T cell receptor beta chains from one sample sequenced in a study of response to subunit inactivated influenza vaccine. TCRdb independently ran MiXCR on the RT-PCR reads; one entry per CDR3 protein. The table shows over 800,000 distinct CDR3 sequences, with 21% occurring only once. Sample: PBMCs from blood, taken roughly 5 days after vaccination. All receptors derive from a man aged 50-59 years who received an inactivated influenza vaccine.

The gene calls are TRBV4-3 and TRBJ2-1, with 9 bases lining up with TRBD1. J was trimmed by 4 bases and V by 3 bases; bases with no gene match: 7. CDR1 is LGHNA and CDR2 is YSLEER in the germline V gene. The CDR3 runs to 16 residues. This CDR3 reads CASSHDRDRAYNEQFF. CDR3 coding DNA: TGCGCCAGCAGCCATGACCGGGACAGGGCATACAATGAGCAGTTCTTC.

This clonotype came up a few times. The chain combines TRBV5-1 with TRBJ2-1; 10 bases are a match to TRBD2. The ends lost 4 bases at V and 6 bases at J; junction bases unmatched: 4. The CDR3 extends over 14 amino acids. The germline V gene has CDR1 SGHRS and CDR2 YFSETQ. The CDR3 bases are TGCGCCAGCAGCCTACGGACTAGCGGCAATGAGCAGTTCTTC. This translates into CASSLRTSGNEQFF.

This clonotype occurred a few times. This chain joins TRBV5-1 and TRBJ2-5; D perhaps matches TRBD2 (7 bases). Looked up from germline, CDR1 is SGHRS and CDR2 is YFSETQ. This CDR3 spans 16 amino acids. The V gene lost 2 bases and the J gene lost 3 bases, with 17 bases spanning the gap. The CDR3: CASSLGSGGGKETQYF. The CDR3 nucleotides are TGCGCCAGCAGCTTAGGATCCGGCGGGGGCAAAGAGACCCAGTACTTC.

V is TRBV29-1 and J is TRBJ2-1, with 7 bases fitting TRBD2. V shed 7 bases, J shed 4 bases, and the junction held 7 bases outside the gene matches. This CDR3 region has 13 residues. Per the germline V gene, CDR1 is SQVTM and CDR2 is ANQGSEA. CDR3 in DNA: TGCAGCGGTGGGGGGGACCAATACAATGAGCAGTTCTTC. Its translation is CSGGGDQYNEQFF.

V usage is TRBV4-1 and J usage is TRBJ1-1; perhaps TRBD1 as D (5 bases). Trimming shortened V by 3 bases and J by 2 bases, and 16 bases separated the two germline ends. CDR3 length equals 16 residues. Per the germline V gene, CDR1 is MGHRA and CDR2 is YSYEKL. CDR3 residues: CASSHPGGGINTEAFF. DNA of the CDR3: TGCGCCAGCAGCCACCCTGGGGGGGGGATAAACACTGAAGCTTTCTTT.

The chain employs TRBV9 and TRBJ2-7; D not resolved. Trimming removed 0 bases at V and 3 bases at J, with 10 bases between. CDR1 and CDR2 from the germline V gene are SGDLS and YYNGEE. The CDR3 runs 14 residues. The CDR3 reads CASSVGALHYEQYF. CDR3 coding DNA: TGTGCCAGCAGCGTAGGGGCTCTGCACTACGAGCAGTACTTC.

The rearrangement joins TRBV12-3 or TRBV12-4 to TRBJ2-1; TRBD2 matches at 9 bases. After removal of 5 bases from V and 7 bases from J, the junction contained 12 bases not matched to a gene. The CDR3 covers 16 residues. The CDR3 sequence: CASSLSGGPMENEQFF. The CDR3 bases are TGTGCCAGCAGTCTAAGCGGGGGGCCGATGGAGAATGAGCAGTTCTTC.

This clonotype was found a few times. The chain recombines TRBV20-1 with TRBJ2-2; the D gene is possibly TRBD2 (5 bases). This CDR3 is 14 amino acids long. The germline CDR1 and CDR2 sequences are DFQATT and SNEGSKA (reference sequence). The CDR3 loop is CSTNSEGNTGELFF. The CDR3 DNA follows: TGCAGCACCAATAGCGAGGGAAACACCGGGGAGCTGTTTTTT.

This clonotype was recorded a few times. CDR3 sequence (DNA): TGCAGCGTTGAGCTGGGAGATACGCAGTATTTT. Amino acid sequence: CSVELGDTQYF. This rearrangement joins TRBV29-1 to TRBJ2-3; D is unresolved. The germline V gene encodes CDR1 SQVTM and CDR2 ANQGSEA. The V and J ends lost 3 bases and 5 bases respectively, with 6 bases between them. The CDR3 is 11 residues long.

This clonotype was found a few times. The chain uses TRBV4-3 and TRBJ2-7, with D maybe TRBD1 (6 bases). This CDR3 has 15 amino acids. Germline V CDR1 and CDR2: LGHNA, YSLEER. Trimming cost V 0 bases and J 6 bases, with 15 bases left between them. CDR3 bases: TGCGCCAGCAGCCAAGAGGCCGGGACATTACGCGAGCAGTACTTC. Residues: CASSQEAGTLREQYF.

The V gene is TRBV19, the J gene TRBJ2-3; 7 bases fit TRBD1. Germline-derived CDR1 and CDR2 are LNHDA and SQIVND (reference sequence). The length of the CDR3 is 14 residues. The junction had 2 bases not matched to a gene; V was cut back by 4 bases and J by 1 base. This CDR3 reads CASSNGQGTDTQYF. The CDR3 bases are TGTGCCAGTAGTAACGGACAGGGCACAGATACGCAGTATTTT.